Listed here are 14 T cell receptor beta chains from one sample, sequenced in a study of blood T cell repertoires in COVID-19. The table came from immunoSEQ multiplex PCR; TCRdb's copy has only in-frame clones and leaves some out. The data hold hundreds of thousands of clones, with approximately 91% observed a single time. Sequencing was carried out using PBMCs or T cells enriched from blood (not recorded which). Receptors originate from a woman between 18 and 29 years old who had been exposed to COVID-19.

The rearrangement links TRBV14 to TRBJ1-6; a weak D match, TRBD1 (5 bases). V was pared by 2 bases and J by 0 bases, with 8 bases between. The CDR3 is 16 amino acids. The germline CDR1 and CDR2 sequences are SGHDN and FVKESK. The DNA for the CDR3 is TGTGCCAGCAGCCAAACAGGCCACTCCTATAATTCACCCCTCCACTTT. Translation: CASSQTGHSYNSPLHF. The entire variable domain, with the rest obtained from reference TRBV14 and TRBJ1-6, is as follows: EAGVTQFPSHSVIEKGQTVTLRCDPISGHDNLYWYRRVMGKEIKFLLHFVKESKQDESGMPNNRFLAERTGGTYSTLKVQPAELEDSGVYFCASSQTGHSYNSPLHFGNGTRLTVT.

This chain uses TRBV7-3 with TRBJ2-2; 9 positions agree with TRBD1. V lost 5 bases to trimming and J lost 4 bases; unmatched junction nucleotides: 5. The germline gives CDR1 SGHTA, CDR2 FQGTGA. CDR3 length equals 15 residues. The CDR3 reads CASSPTGGGTGELFF. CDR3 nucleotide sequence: TGTGCCAGCAGCCCCACAGGGGGCGGCACCGGGGAGCTGTTTTTT.

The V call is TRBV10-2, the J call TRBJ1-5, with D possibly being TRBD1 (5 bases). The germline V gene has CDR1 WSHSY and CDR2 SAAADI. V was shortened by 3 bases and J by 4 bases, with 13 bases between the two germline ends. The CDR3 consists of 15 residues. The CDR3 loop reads CASSDQQAGNQPQHF. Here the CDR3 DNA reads TGCGCCAGCAGTGACCAACAGGCGGGAAATCAGCCCCAGCATTTT.

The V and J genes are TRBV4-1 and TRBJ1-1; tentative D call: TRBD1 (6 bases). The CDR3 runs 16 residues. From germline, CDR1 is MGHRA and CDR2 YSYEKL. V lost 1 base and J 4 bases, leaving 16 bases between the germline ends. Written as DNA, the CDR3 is TGCGCCAGCAGCCAAGTCCCAGGGGAATGGGGCACTGAAGCTTTCTTT. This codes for CASSQVPGEWGTEAFF.

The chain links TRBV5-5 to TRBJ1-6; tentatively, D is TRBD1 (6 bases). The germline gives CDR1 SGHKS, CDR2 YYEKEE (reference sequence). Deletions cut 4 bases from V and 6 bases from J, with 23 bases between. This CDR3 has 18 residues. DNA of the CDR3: TGTGCCAGCAGCGCTACCTTTGCGGGGGCCTCAACTAATTCACCCCTCCACTTT. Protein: CASSATFAGASTNSPLHF.

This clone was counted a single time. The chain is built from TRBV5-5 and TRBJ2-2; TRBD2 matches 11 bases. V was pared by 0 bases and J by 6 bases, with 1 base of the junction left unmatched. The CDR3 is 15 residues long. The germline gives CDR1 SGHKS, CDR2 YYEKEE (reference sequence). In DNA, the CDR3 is TGTGCCAGCAGCTTGGTACTAGCGGGGGCCGGGGAGCTGTTTTTT. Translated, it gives CASSLVLAGAGELFF.

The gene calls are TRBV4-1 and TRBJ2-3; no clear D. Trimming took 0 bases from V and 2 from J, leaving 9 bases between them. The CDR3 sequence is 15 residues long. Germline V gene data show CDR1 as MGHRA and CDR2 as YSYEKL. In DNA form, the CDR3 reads TGCGCCAGCAGCCAAGATTTGTATCTCACAGATACGCAGTATTTT. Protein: CASSQDLYLTDTQYF.

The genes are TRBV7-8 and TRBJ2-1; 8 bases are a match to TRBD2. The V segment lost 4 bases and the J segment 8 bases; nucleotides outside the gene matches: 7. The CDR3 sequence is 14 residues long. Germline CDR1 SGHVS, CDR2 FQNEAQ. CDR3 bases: TGTGCCAGCAGCTGGAGCGGGAGAGGGGATGAGCAGTTCTTC. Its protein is CASSWSGRGDEQFF. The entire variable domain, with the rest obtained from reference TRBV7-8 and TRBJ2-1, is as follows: GAGVSQSPRYKVAKRGQDVALRCDPISGHVSLFWYQQALGQGPEFLTYFQNEAQLDKSGLPSDRFFAERPEGSVSTLKIQRTQQEDSAVYLCASSWSGRGDEQFFGPGTRLTVL.

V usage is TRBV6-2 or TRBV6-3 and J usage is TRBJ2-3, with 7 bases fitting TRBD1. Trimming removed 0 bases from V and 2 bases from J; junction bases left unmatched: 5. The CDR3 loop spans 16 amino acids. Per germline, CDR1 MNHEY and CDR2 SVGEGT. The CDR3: CASSYSADRVTDTQYF. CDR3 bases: TGTGCCAGCAGTTACTCGGCCGACAGGGTCACAGATACGCAGTATTTT.

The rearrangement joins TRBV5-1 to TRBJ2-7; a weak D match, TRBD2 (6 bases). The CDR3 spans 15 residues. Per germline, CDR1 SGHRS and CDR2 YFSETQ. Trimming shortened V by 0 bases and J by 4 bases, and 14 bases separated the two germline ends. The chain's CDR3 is CASSLASGLPYEQYF. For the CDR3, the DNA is TGCGCCAGCAGCTTGGCCTCGGGACTGCCTTACGAGCAGTACTTC.

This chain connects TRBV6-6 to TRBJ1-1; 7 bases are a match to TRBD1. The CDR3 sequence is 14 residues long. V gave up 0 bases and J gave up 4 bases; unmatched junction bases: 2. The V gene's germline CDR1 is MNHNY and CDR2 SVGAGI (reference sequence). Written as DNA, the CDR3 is TGTGCCAGCAGTTACTCATCAGGGGGCACTGAAGCTTTCTTT. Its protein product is CASSYSSGGTEAFF.

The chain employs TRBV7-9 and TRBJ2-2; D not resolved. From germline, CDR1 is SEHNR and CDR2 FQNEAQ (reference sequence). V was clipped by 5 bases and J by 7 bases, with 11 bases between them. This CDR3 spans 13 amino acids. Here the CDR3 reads CASSVPMSGELFF. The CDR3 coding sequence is TGTGCCAGCAGCGTCCCAATGAGCGGGGAGCTGTTTTTT.

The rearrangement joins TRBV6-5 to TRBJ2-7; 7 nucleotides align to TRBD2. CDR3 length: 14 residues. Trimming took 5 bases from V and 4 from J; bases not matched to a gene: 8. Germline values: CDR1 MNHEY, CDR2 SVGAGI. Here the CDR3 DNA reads TGTGCCAGCAGTCAAAAGCGGGATCGGTACGAGCAGTACTTC. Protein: CASSQKRDRYEQYF.

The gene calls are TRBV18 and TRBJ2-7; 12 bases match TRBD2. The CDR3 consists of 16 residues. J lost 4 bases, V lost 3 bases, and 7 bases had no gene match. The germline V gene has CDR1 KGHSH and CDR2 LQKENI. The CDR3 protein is CASSPRTSGIRYEQYF. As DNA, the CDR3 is TGTGCCAGCTCACCCCGGACTAGCGGGATAAGGTACGAGCAGTACTTC.